This entry is about one T cell receptor (beta chain). Assay: immunoSEQ multiplex PCR; the TCRdb copy retains only in-frame clones and omits some. The sample holds 440,000 or so clones; 70% to 90% are singletons and the top ten take around 1.5%. Enrollment of patients from Seattle took place during active infection, with longitudinal follow-up. This sample is drawn from a study of blood T cell repertoires in COVID-19. The germline CDR1 and CDR2 sequences are LGHNA and YSLEER. The CDR3 has 14 residues. Unmatched junction bases numbered 4, after V lost 1 base and J lost 6 bases. The clonotype originates from a woman aged 40 to 50 with COVID-19, enrolled during active disease. The chain links TRBV4-3 to TRBJ1-2; 8 nucleotides match TRBD1. Input material: peripheral blood. CDR3 amino acids: CASSQGDRWNGYTF. The CDR3 coding sequence is TGCGCCAGCAGCCAAGGGGACAGGTGGAATGGCTACACCTTC.